Below are 26 T cell receptor beta chains sequenced from a single sample in a study of shared clonotypes between healthy human individuals. Naive CD8 isolation took CD45RO-negative cells positively selected for CCR7 and excluded terminally differentiated effector memory CD45RA+ cells. Clones were sequenced by immunoSEQ multiplex PCR, and TCRdb holds only the in-frame ones, with some missing. The sample holds over 800,000 clones; approximately 92% are singletons and the top ten take 20% to 30%. The sample was naive CD8+ T cells sorted from blood. These receptors were obtained from a man aged 25 to 40 in good health.

This clone was picked up a small number of times. The V gene is TRBV28, the J gene TRBJ1-1; the D is unclear. The germline CDR1 and CDR2 sequences are MDHEN and SYDVKM. Between the trimmed V and J ends, which lost 3 bases and 2 bases, there was a span of 7 bases. CDR3 length equals 13 residues. The CDR3 loop is CASSFDFNTEAFF. The CDR3 DNA reads as TGTGCCAGCAGTTTCGACTTCAACACTGAAGCTTTCTTT.

The genes are TRBV27 and TRBJ2-3, with 12 bases lining up with TRBD2. Germline V CDR1 and CDR2: MNHEY, SMNVEV (reference sequence). This CDR3 comprises 16 residues. V shed 5 bases and J 5 bases; nucleotides not matched to a gene: 8. The CDR3 nucleotides read TGTGCCAGCAGTCCACGACTAGCGGGAGATGTAGATACGCAGTATTTT. Translating gives CASSPRLAGDVDTQYF.

This chain links TRBV11-2 with TRBJ2-7, with D unresolved. This CDR3 has 12 residues. Trimming left V 5 bases short and J 4 bases short, with 9 bases between. Germline CDR1 SGHAT, CDR2 FQNNGV. The CDR3: CASSPHGYEQYF. The CDR3 DNA reads TGTGCCAGCAGCCCGCATGGGTACGAGCAGTACTTC. Drawing the rest from reference TRBV11-2 and TRBJ2-7, the complete variable domain is EAGVAQSPRYKIIEKRQSVAFWCNPISGHATLYWYQQILGQGPKLLIQFQNNGVVDDSQLPKDRFSAERLKGVDSTLKIQPAKLEDSAVYLCASSPHGYEQYFGPGTRLTVT.

This chain joins TRBV4-1 and TRBJ1-5; the D gene is possibly TRBD1 (5 bases). Germline-derived CDR1 and CDR2 are MGHRA and YSYEKL. V lost 4 bases, J lost 2 bases, and 18 bases lay in between. This CDR3 region has 17 residues. The CDR3 is CASSPRWGTSGNQPQHF. CDR3 sequence (DNA): TGCGCCAGCAGCCCCCGGTGGGGGACCTCGGGCAATCAGCCCCAGCATTTT.

The rearrangement joins TRBV9 to TRBJ2-7; perhaps TRBD1 as D (5 bases). Germline V gives CDR1 SGDLS, CDR2 YYNGEE. The CDR3 runs 14 residues. V lost 4 bases to trimming and J lost 4 bases, with 15 bases between them. In nucleotides, the CDR3 is TGTGCCAGCAGCCCAGGGTCCAGTAAGTACGAGCAGTACTTC. Translated, it gives CASSPGSSKYEQYF. Full variable domain (remainder filled in from reference TRBV9 and TRBJ2-7): DSGVTQTPKHLITATGQRVTLRCSPRSGDLSVYWYQQSLDQGLQFLIQYYNGEERAKGNILERFSAQQFPDLHSELNLSSLELGDSALYFCASSPGSSKYEQYFGPGTRLTVT.

Only one count was recorded for this clone. The chain uses TRBV10-1 and TRBJ2-3; TRBD2 matches at 7 bases. The CDR3 sequence is 15 residues long. J lost 2 bases, V lost 3 bases, and 5 bases had no gene match. Germline values: CDR1 WNHNN, CDR2 SYGVQD (reference sequence). The CDR3 sequence: CASSDHSGVTDTQYF. The CDR3 nucleotides are TGCGCCAGCAGTGACCACAGCGGGGTCACAGATACGCAGTATTTT.

In nucleotides, the CDR3 is TGTGCCAGCGGAGGGGGAGACTCCTACAATGAGCAGTTCTTC. It specifies CASGGGDSYNEQFF. This chain connects TRBV6-1 to TRBJ2-1, with D perhaps given as TRBD1 or TRBD2 (6 bases each). The CDR3 contains 14 residues. V gave up 8 bases and J gave up 0 bases, with 11 bases separating them. Germline CDR1 is MNHNS and CDR2 is SASEGT.

The V gene is TRBV18, the J gene TRBJ2-5; 13 nucleotides agree with TRBD2. The CDR3 spans 16 residues. The V gene end was trimmed by 5 bases and the J gene end by 5 bases; junction bases not matched to a gene: 8. The germline CDR1 and CDR2 sequences are KGHSH and LQKENI. CDR3 DNA: TGTGCCAGCTCATCCGGACTAGCGGGAGTTCTGGAGACCCAGTACTTC. Translating gives CASSSGLAGVLETQYF.

DNA of the CDR3: TGTGCCAGCAGATCGTCCCGGGACAGGATAAATCAGCCCCAGCATTTT. The encoded protein is CASRSSRDRINQPQHF. The rearrangement joins TRBV28 to TRBJ1-5; 8 nucleotides align to TRBD1. The J segment lost 4 bases and the V segment lost 6 bases, leaving 11 bases of the junction unmatched. From germline, CDR1 is MDHEN and CDR2 SYDVKM. This CDR3 spans 16 amino acids. Looking up the rest from reference TRBV28 and TRBJ1-5 gives the full variable domain: DVKVTQSSRYLVKRTGEKVFLECVQDMDHENMFWYRQDPGLGLRLIYFSYDVKMKEKGDIPEGYSVSREKKERFSLILESASTNQTSMYLCASRSSRDRINQPQHFGDGTRLSIL.

This chain joins TRBV7-9 and TRBJ2-7; the D call may be TRBD1 or TRBD2 (5 bases each). Trimming pared 1 base from V and 4 bases from J, leaving 11 bases between. The CDR3 runs to 14 residues. From germline, CDR1 is SEHNR and CDR2 FQNEAQ (reference sequence). The CDR3, as DNA: TGTGCCAGCAGCTTAGGGGGGAGCGCGTACGAGCAGTACTTC. Protein: CASSLGGSAYEQYF.

The V call is TRBV5-1, the J call TRBJ2-1; 10 nucleotides line up with TRBD1. CDR1 is SGHRS, CDR2 YFSETQ, per germline. CDR3 length: 14 residues. After removal of 6 bases from V and 3 bases from J, the junction contained 3 bases not matched to a gene. The DNA of the CDR3 is TGCGCCAGCAACCGGGACAGGGGCTACAATGAGCAGTTCTTC. The encoded protein is CASNRDRGYNEQFF. The variable domain in full, with the rest retrieved from reference TRBV5-1 and TRBJ2-1, is KAGVTQTPRYLIKTRGQQVTLSCSPISGHRSVSWYQQTPGQGLQFLFEYFSETQRNKGNFPGRFSGRQFSNSRSEMNVSTLELGDSALYLCASNRDRGYNEQFFGPGTRLTVL.

For the CDR3, the DNA is TGCGCCAGCAGCCAAGGTTCCGGCCTCTATGGCTACACCTTC. Translated, it gives CASSQGSGLYGYTF. The rearrangement links TRBV4-1 to TRBJ1-2; D gene ambiguous. The CDR3 extends over 14 amino acids. Between the trimmed V and J ends, which lost 1 base and 4 bases, there was a span of 10 bases. Germline V lookup: CDR1 MGHRA, CDR2 YSYEKL.

This clone has a single count. The rearrangement links TRBV5-4 to TRBJ2-5, with TRBD2 as a possible D gene (5 bases). CDR3 length: 14 amino acids. The V end was cut by 0 bases, the J end by 5 bases, with 11 bases between. Germline CDR1 SGHNT, CDR2 YYREEE (reference sequence). The CDR3 sequence: CASSLGLYLETQYF. The CDR3 DNA is TGTGCCAGCAGCTTGGGACTATACCTCGAGACCCAGTACTTC. Drawing the rest from reference TRBV5-4 and TRBJ2-5, the complete variable domain is ETGVTQSPTHLIKTRGQQVTLRCSSQSGHNTVSWYQQALGQGPQFIFQYYREEENGRGNFPPRFSGLQFPNYSSELNVNALELDDSALYLCASSLGLYLETQYFGPGTRLLVL.

This chain uses TRBV5-4 with TRBJ1-1, with TRBD1 matching over 8 bases. The CDR3 is made up of 15 amino acids. The germline V gene encodes CDR1 SGHNT and CDR2 YYREEE (reference sequence). V gave up 4 bases and J gave up 1 base; unmatched junction bases: 6. The CDR3 coding sequence is TGTGCCAGCAGCCCAACAGGGGGACCGAACACTGAAGCTTTCTTT. Translated: CASSPTGGPNTEAFF.

This clone has a handful of counts. The CDR3 protein is CATSRGENSNQPQHF. The CDR3 coding sequence is TGTGCCACCAGCAGAGGGGAGAATAGCAATCAGCCCCAGCATTTT. The chain carries TRBV15 and TRBJ1-5; D gene unclear. With 1 base removed from V and 0 bases from J, the gap between germline ends came to 7 bases. Germline CDR1 is LNHNV and CDR2 is YYDKDF (reference sequence). This CDR3 is built from 15 residues. The whole variable domain, filled in from reference TRBV15 and TRBJ1-5, reads DAMVIQNPRYQVTQFGKPVTLSCSQTLNHNVMYWYQQKSSQAPKLLFHYYDKDFNNEADTPDNFQSRRPNTSFCFLDIRSPGLGDTAMYLCATSRGENSNQPQHFGDGTRLSIL.

A word on this clone: One end of the junction varies from germline; a read error may be responsible. V gene TRBV7-9 combines with J gene TRBJ2-2; unclear D gene. This CDR3 is 12 amino acids long. Germline V lookup: CDR1 SEHNR, CDR2 FQNEAQ (reference sequence). CDR3 protein: CASSLNPGELFF. In nucleotides, the CDR3 is TGTGCCAGCAGCTTGAACCCCGGGGAGCTGTTTTTT.

CDR3 in amino acids: CASSFGAGNYEQYF. Written as DNA, the CDR3 is TGTGCCAGCAGTTTCGGGGCGGGCAACTACGAGCAGTACTTC. This rearrangement joins TRBV27 to TRBJ2-7; D could derive from TRBD1 or TRBD2 (5 bases each). Trimming left V 3 bases short and J 3 bases short, with 12 bases between. The CDR3 consists of 14 residues. The germline gives CDR1 MNHEY, CDR2 SMNVEV (reference sequence).

This rearrangement joins TRBV7-6 to TRBJ2-2; D remains unclear. Trimming shortened V by 4 bases and J by 6 bases, and 9 bases separated the two germline ends. Looked up from germline, CDR1 is SGHVS and CDR2 is FNYEAQ. The CDR3 runs 13 residues. CDR3 bases: TGTGCCAGCAGCTACCTAGGAGCCGGGGAGCTGTTTTTT. Amino acids: CASSYLGAGELFF. The full variable domain, with the rest looked up from reference TRBV7-6 and TRBJ2-2, is GAGVSQSPRYKVTKRGQDVALRCDPISGHVSLYWYRQALGQGPEFLTYFNYEAQQDKSGLPNDRFSAERPEGSISTLTIQRTEQRDSAMYRCASSYLGAGELFFGEGSRLTVL.

V gene TRBV15 combines with J gene TRBJ2-1; no definite D call. Germline CDR1 LNHNV, CDR2 YYDKDF (reference sequence). Trimming shortened V by 3 bases and J by 0 bases, and 12 bases separated the two germline ends. This CDR3 region has 16 residues. CDR3 region: CATSSGLAASYNEQFF. The CDR3 coding sequence is TGTGCCACCAGCAGTGGTCTTGCGGCCTCCTACAATGAGCAGTTCTTC.

The V call is TRBV29-1, the J call TRBJ2-7, with D perhaps given as TRBD1 or TRBD2 (5 bases each). This CDR3 spans 14 amino acids. Trimming cost V 3 bases and J 2 bases, with 14 bases left between them. Germline V gene sequence: CDR1 SQVTM, CDR2 ANQGSEA. The CDR3 here is CSVENRGETYEQYF. CDR3 DNA sequence: TGCAGCGTTGAGAACCGGGGCGAGACCTACGAGCAGTACTTC.

The V and J genes are TRBV7-6 and TRBJ2-3; TRBD2 aligns across 8 bases. Germline CDR1 SGHVS, CDR2 FNYEAQ. V trimming: 8 bases; J trimming: 4 bases; junction bases outside the gene matches: 8. The CDR3 runs 14 residues. The CDR3 nucleotides are TGTGCCAGCGGCCCAGCGGGAGTGGCAGATACGCAGTATTTT. Translated: CASGPAGVADTQYF.

The rearrangement uses TRBV2 and TRBJ2-2; possible D gene TRBD2, 6 bases. The V gene's germline CDR1 is SNHLY and CDR2 FYNNEI. This CDR3 comprises 17 residues. V lost 6 bases and J 0 bases, leaving 17 bases between the germline ends. In DNA, the CDR3 is TGTGCCAGCAGGAAAGGACGGACTATCGCGAACACCGGGGAGCTGTTTTTT. Translating it yields CASRKGRTIANTGELFF.

The CDR3 here is CASSSRDRSSYEQYF. CDR3 nucleotides: TGTGCCAGTAGTTCAAGGGACAGGAGCTCCTACGAGCAGTACTTC. The V call is TRBV19, the J call TRBJ2-7, with 8 positions matching TRBD1. Germline loops: CDR1 LNHDA, CDR2 SQIVND (reference sequence). There are 15 residues in the CDR3. With V trimmed by 5 bases and J by 0 bases, 6 bases remained unmatched.

The chain uses TRBV7-9 and TRBJ1-1; D is ambiguous. The V gene lost 4 bases and the J gene lost 2 bases, with 17 bases spanning the gap. Germline V lookup: CDR1 SEHNR, CDR2 FQNEAQ (reference sequence). The CDR3 sequence is 16 residues long. The CDR3 nucleotides are TGTGCCAGCAGCTCCTCTGGTGGCAGATTAAACACTGAAGCTTTCTTT. The encoded protein is CASSSSGGRLNTEAFF.

V is TRBV6-5 and J is TRBJ2-3, with 7 bases matching TRBD1. The ends lost 5 bases at V and 0 bases at J; junction bases unmatched: 5. Germline V lookup: CDR1 MNHEY, CDR2 SVGAGI. The CDR3 runs 15 residues. The CDR3 loop reads CASSITGVSTDTQYF. The DNA of the CDR3 is TGTGCCAGCAGTATCACAGGGGTTAGCACAGATACGCAGTATTTT.

The chain carries TRBV6-5 and TRBJ1-5; D remains unclear. With 4 bases removed from V and 3 bases from J, the gap between germline ends came to 7 bases. The CDR3 is 13 residues long. The germline gives CDR1 MNHEY, CDR2 SVGAGI. CDR3 nucleotides: TGTGCCAGCAGTTTAACAGACAATCAGCCCCAGCATTTT. It codes for CASSLTDNQPQHF.